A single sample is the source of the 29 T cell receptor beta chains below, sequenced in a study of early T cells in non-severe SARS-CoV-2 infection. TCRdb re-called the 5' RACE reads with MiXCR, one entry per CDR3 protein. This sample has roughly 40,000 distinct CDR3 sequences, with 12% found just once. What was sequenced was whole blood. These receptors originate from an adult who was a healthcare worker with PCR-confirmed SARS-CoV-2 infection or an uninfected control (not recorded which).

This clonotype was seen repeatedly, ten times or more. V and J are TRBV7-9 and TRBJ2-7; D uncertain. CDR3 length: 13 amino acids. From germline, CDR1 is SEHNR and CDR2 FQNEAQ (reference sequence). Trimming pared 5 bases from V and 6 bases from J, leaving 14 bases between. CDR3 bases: TGTGCCAGCAGCCGCACGATGGGCGGCGAGCAGTACTTC. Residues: CASSRTMGGEQYF.

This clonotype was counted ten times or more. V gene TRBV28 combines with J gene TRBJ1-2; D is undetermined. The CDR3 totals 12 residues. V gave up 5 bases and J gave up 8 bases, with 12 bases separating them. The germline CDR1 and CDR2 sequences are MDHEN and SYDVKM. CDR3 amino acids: CASSPWEFGYTF. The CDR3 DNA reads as TGTGCCAGCAGTCCTTGGGAATTCGGCTACACCTTC.

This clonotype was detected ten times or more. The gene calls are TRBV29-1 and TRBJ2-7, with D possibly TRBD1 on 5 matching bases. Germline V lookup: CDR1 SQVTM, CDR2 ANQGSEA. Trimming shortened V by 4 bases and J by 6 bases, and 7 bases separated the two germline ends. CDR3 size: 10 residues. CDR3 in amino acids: CSVVTGEQYF. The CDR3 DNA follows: TGCAGCGTTGTCACAGGCGAGCAGTACTTC.

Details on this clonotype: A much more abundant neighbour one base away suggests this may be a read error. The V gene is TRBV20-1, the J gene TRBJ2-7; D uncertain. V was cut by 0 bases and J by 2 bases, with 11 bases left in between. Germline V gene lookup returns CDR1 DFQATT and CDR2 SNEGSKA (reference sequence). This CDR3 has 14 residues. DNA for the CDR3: TGCAGTGCTAGAGATTCCGCCCTAGCCTACGAGCAGTACTTC. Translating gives CSARDSALAYEQYF.

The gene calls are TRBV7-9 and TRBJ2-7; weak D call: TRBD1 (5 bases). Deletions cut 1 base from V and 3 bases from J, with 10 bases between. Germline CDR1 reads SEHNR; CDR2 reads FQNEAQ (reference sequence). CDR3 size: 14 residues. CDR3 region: CASSLDAGNYEQYF. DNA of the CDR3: TGTGCCAGCAGCTTAGATGCAGGGAACTACGAGCAGTACTTC.

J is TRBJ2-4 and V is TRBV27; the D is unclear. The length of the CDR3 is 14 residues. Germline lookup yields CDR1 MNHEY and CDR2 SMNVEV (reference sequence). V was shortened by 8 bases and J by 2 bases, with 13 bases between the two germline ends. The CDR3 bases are TGTGCCAGCCCCTTGGAGATGACCAAAAACATTCAGTACTTC. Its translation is CASPLEMTKNIQYF.

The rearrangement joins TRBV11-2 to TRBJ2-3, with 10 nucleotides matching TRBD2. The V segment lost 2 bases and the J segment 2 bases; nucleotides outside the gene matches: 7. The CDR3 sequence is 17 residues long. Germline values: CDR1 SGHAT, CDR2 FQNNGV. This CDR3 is CASSLPIAGGSTDTQYF. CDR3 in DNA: TGTGCCAGCAGCTTACCCATAGCGGGAGGATCCACAGATACGCAGTATTTT.

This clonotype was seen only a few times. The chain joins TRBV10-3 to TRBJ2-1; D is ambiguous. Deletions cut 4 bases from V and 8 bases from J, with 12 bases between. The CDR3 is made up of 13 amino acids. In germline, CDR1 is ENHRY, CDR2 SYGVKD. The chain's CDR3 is CAISGVGRYEQFF. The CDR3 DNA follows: TGTGCCATCAGTGGCGTAGGGCGCTATGAGCAGTTCTTC.

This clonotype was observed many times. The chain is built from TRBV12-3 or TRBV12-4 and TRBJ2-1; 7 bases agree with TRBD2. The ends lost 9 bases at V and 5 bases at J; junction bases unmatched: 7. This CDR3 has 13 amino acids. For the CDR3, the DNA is TGTGCCAGTGGGTTTGGGGGGGACAATGAGCAGTTCTTC. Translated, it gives CASGFGGDNEQFF.

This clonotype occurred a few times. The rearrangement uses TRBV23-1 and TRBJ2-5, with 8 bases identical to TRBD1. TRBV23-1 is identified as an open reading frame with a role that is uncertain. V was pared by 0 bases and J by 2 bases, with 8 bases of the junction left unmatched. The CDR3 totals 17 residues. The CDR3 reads CASSQSPRGLRQETQYF. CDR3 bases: TGCGCCAGCAGTCAATCCCCCAGGGGGCTACGGCAAGAGACCCAGTACTTC.

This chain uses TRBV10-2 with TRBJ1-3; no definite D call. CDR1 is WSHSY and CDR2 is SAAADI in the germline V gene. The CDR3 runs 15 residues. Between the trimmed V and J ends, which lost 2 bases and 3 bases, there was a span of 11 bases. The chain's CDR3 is CASSEAVLGGNTIYF. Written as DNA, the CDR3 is TGCGCCAGCAGTGAGGCGGTTCTGGGTGGAAACACCATATATTTT.

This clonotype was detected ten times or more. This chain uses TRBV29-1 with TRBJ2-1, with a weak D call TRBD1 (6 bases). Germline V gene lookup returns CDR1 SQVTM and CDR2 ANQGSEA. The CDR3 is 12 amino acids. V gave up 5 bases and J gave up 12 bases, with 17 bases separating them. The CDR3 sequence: CSVLIYRARQFF. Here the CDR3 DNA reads TGCAGCGTTCTCATATACAGGGCCAGGCAGTTCTTC.

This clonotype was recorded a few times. The CDR3 reads CASRRGASKTGELFF. The CDR3, as DNA: TGTGCCAGCCGGCGGGGGGCTTCAAAAACCGGGGAGCTGTTTTTT. The J gene is TRBJ2-2, the V gene TRBV9, with 8 bases aligning to TRBD2. This CDR3 has 15 residues. The germline CDR1 and CDR2 sequences are SGDLS and YYNGEE. Losses at the gene ends were 7 bases for V and 5 bases for J; bases not matched to a gene: 10.

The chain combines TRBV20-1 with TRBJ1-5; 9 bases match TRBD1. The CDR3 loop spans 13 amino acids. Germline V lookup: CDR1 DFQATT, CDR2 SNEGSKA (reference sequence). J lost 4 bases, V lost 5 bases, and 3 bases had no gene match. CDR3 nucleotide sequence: TGCAGTGCTCACGGGACAGGGAATCAGCCCCAGCATTTT. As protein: CSAHGTGNQPQHF.

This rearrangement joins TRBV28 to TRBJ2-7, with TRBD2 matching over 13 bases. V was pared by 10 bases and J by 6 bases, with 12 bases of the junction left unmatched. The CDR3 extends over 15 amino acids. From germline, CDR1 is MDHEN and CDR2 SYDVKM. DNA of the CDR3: TGTGCCATCGCCGGACTAGCGGGAGAGGTAGTCGAGCAGTACTTC. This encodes CAIAGLAGEVVEQYF.

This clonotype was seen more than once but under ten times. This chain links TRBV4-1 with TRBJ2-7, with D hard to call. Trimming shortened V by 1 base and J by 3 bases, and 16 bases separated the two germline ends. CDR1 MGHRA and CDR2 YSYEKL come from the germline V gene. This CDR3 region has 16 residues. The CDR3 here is CASSQGGINNHYEQYF. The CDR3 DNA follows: TGCGCCAGCAGCCAAGGAGGCATTAACAACCACTACGAGCAGTACTTC.

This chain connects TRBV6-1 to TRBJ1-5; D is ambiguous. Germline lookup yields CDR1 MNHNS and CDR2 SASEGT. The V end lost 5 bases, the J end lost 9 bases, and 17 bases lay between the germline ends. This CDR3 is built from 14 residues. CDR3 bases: TGTGCCAGCAGTAACGCAGTAAATTGGCCGCCCCAGCATTTT. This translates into CASSNAVNWPPQHF.

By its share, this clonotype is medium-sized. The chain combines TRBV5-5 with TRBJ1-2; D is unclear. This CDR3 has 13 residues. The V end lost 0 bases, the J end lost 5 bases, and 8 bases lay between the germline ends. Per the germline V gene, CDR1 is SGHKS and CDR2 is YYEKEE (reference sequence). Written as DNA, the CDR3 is TGTGCCAGCAGCTTGGATTCGCAGTATGGCTACACCTTC. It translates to CASSLDSQYGYTF.

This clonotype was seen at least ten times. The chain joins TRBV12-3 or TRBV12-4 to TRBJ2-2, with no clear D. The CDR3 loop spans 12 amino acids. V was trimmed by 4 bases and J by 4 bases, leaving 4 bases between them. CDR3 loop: CASSSSTGELFF. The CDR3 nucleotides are TGTGCCAGCAGTTCCTCCACCGGGGAGCTGTTTTTT.

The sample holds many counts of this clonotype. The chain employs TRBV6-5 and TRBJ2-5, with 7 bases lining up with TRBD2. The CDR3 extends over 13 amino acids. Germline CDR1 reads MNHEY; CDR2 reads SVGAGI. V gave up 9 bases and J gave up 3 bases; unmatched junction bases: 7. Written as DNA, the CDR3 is TGTGCCAGTAAATCGGGACTAAAAGAGACCCAGTACTTC. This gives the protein CASKSGLKETQYF.

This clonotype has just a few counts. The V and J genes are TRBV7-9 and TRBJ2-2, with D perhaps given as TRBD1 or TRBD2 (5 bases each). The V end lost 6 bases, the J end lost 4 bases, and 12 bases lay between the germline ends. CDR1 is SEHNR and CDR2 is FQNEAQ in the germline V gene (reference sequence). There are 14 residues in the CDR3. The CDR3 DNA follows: TGTGCCAGCAGGGGGACGGAGCGCACCGGGGAGCTGTTTTTT. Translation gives CASRGTERTGELFF.

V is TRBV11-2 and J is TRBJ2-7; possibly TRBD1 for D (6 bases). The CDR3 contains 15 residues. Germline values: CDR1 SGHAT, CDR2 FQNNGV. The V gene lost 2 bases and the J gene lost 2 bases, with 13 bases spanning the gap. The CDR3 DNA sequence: TGTGCCAGCAGCTTAACATGGGACAACACCTACGAGCAGTACTTC. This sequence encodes CASSLTWDNTYEQYF.

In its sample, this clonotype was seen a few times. The CDR3 DNA reads TGTGCCAGCAGCTTAAACCGGGTTATGAACACTGAAGCTTTCTTT. It codes for CASSLNRVMNTEAFF. This chain uses TRBV7-3 with TRBJ1-1; no clear D gene. The germline V and J ends were trimmed by 1 base and 0 bases, with 9 bases remaining between them. This CDR3 has 15 residues. Germline values: CDR1 SGHTA, CDR2 FQGTGA.

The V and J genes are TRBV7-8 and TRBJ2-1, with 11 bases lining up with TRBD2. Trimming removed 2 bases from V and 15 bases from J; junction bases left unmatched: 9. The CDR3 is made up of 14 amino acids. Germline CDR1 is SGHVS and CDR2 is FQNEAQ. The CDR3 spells CASSLRGSGRVLFF. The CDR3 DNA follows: TGTGCCAGCAGCTTAAGGGGTAGCGGGAGGGTGCTGTTCTTC.

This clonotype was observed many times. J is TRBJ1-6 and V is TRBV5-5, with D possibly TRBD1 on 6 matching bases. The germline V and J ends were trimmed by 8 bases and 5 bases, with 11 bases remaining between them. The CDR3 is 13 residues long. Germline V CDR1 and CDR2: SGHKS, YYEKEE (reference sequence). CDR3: CASDRFDNSPLHF. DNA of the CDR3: TGTGCCAGTGACAGGTTCGATAATTCACCCCTCCACTTT.

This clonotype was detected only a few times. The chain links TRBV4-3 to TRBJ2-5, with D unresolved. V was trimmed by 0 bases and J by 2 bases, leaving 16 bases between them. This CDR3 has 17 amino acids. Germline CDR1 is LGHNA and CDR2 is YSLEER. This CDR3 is CASSQDKEQNTQETQYF. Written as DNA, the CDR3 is TGCGCCAGCAGCCAAGATAAGGAACAAAACACTCAAGAGACCCAGTACTTC.

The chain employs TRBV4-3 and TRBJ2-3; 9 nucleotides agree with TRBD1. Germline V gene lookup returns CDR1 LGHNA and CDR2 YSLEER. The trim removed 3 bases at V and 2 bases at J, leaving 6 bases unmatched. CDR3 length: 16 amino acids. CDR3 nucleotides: TGCGCCAGCAGCCAGACCGGGACAGGGCTCACAGATACGCAGTATTTT. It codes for CASSQTGTGLTDTQYF.

CDR3 nucleotides: TGCAGTGCTAGAGACTATAGGGGTAGGAGCTCCTACGAGCAGTACTTC. It encodes CSARDYRGRSSYEQYF. The chain uses TRBV20-1 and TRBJ2-7; perhaps TRBD1 as D (5 bases). This CDR3 has 16 amino acids. The germline V gene has CDR1 DFQATT and CDR2 SNEGSKA (reference sequence). Trimming cost V 0 bases and J 0 bases, with 15 bases left between them.

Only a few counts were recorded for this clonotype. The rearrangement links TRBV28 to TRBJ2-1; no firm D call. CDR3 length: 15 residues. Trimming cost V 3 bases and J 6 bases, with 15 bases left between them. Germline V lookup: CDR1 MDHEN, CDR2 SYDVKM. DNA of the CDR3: TGTGCCAGCAGTTTCCCCCTTACCCGCCTCAATGAGCAGTTCTTC. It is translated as CASSFPLTRLNEQFF.